Only one count was recorded for the clone carrying this T cell receptor beta chain. This record comes from a study of T cell changes during pregnancy in multiple sclerosis. The CDR3 is 15 amino acids. Germline CDR1 is ENHRY and CDR2 is SYGVKD. The V gene lost 4 bases and the J gene lost 12 bases, with 19 bases spanning the gap. Clones were read by immunoSEQ multiplex PCR, and TCRdb kept only the in-frame ones, dropping some. The sample consists of 20,000 or so clones, 75% to 90% of them appearing once. The source of this sequence is a female donor in good health, enrolled as a control in a pregnancy study. Sequenced material: CD8+ T cells from peripheral blood mononuclear cells, taken in the third trimester of pregnancy. The genes are TRBV10-3 and TRBJ1-6; D unresolved. The CDR3 nucleotides read TGTGCCATCAGTGCCCTCCGGGCCCCGAGGGTACCCCTCCACTTT. Its protein product is CAISALRAPRVPLHF.